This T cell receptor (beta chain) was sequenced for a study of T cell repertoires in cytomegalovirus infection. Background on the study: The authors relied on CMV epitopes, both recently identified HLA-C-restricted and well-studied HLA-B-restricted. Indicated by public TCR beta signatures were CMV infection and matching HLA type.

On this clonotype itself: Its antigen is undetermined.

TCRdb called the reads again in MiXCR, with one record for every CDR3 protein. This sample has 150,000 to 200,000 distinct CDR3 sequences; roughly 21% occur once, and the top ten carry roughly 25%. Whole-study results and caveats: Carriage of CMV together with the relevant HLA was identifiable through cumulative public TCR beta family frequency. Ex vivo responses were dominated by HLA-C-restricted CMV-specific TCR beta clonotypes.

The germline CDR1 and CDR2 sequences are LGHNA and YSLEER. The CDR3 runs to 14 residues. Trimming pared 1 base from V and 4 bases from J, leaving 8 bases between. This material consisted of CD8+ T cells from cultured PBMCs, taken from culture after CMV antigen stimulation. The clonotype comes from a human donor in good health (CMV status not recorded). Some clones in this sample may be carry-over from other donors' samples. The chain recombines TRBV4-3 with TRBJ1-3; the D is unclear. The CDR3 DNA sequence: TGCGCCAGCAGCCAAGTAGTGTCGGGAAACACCATATATTTT. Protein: CASSQVVSGNTIYF.